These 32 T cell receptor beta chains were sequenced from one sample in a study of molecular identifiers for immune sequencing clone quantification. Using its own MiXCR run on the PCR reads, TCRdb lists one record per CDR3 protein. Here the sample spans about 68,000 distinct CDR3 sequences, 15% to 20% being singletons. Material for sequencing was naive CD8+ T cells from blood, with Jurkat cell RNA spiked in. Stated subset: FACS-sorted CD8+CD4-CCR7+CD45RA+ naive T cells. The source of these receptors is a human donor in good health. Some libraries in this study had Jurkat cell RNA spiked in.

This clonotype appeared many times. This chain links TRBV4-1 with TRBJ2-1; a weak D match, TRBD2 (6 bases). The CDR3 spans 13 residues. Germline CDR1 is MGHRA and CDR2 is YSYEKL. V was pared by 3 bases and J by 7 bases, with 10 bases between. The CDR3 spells CASSHGGDNEQFF. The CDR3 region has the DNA TGCGCCAGCAGCCACGGCGGGGATAATGAGCAGTTCTTC.

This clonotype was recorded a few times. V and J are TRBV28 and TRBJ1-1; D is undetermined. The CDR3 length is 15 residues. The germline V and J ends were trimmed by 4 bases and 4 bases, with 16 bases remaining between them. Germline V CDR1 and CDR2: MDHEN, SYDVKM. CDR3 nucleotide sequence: TGTGCCAGCAGTTCCAGGAGGGCGACCCTCACTGAAGCTTTCTTT. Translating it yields CASSSRRATLTEAFF.

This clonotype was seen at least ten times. CDR3 in amino acids: CAGRTGANQPQHF. The CDR3 DNA reads as TGTGCCGGCCGGACAGGGGCAAATCAGCCCCAGCATTTT. The chain combines TRBV28 with TRBJ1-5; TRBD1 agrees at 9 bases. The CDR3 is 13 amino acids. V lost 11 bases and J lost 4; bases outside the gene matches: 6. Per the germline V gene, CDR1 is MDHEN and CDR2 is SYDVKM.

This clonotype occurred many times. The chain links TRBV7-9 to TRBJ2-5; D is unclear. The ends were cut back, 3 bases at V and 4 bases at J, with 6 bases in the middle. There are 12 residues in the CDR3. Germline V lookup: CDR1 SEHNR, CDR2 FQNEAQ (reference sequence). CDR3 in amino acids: CASSLAPETQYF. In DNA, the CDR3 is TGTGCCAGCAGCTTGGCACCAGAGACCCAGTACTTC.

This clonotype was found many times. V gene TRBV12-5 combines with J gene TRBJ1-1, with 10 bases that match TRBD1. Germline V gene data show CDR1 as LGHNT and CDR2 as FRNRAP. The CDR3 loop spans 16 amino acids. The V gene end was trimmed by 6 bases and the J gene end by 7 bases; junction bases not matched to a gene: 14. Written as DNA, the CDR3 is TGTGCTAGTGGCAAAACCGGGACAGGGGAAGATAATGAAGCTTTCTTT. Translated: CASGKTGTGEDNEAFF.

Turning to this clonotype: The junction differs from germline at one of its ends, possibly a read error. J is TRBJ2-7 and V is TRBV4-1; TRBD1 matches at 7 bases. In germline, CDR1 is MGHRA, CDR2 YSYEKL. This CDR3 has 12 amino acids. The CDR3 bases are TGCGCCAGCAGCCTAGGGGGCTACGGGCAGTACTTC. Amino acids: CASSLGGYGQYF.

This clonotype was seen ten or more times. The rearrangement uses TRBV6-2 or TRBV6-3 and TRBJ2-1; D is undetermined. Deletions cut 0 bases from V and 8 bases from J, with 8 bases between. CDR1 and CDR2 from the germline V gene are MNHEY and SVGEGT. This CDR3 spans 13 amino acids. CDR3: CASSYSILDEQFF. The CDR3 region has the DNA TGTGCCAGCAGTTACTCGATCCTTGATGAGCAGTTCTTC.

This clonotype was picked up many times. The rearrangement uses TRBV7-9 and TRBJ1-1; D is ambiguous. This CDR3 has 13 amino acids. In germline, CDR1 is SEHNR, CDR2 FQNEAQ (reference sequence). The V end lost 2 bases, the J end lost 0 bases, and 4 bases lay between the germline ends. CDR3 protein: CASSLPLNTEAFF. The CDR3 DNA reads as TGTGCCAGCAGCTTACCGTTGAACACTGAAGCTTTCTTT. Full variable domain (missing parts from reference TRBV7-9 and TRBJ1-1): DTGVSQNPRHKITKRGQNVTFRCDPISEHNRLYWYRQTLGQGPEFLTYFQNEAQLEKSRLLSDRFSAERPKGSFSTLEIQRTEQGDSAMYLCASSLPLNTEAFFGQGTRLTVV.

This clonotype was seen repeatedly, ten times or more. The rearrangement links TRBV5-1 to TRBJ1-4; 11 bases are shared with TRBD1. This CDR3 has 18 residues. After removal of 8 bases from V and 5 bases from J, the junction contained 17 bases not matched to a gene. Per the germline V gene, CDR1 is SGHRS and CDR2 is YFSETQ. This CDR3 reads CARTRDRGFPGKNEKLFF. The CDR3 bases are TGCGCCAGGACCCGGGACAGGGGGTTCCCTGGGAAAAATGAAAAACTGTTTTTT.

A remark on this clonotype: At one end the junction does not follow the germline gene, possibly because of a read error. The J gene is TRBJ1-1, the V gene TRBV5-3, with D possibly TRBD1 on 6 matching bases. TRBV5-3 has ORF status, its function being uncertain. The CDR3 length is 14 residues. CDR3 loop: CASSLEGGNTEAFF. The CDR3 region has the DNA TGTGCCAGCAGCTTGGAGGGGGGTAACACTGAAGCTTTCTTT.

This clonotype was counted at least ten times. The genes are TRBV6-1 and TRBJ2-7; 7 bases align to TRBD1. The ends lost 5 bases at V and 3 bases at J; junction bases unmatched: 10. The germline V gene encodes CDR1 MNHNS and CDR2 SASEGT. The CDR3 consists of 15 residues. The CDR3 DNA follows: TGTGCCAGCAGTCACCGGGACAGAAGAGACTACGAGCAGTACTTC. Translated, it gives CASSHRDRRDYEQYF.

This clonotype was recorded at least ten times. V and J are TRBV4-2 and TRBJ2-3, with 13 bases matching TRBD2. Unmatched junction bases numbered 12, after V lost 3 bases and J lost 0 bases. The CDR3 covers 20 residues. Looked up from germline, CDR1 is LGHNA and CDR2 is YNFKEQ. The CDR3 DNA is TGTGCCAGCAGCCAGGGTCCGGGACTAGCGGGATCCTCTAGCACAGATACGCAGTATTTT. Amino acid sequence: CASSQGPGLAGSSSTDTQYF.

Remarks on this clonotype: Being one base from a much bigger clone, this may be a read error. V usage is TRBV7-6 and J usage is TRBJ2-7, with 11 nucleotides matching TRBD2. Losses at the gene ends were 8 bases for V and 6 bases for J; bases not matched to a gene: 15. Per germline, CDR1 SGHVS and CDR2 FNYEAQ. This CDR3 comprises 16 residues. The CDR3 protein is CASGARLEGLAAEQYF. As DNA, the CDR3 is TGTGCCAGCGGCGCCCGTCTTGAGGGACTAGCGGCCGAGCAGTACTTC.

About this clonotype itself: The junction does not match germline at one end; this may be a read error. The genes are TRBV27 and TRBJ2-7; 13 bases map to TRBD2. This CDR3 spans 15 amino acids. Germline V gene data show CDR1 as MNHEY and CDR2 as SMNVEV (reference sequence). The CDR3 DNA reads TGTGCCGGCAGTTTAGGACTAGCGGGAGTCTACGAGCAGTACTTC. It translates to CAGSLGLAGVYEQYF.

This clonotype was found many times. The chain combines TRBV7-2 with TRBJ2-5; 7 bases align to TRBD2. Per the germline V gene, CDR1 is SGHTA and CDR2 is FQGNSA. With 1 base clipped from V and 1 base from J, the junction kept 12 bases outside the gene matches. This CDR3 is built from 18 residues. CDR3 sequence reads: CASSLVVPWDYIQETQYF. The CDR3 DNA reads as TGTGCCAGCAGCTTAGTGGTTCCGTGGGACTACATCCAAGAGACCCAGTACTTC.

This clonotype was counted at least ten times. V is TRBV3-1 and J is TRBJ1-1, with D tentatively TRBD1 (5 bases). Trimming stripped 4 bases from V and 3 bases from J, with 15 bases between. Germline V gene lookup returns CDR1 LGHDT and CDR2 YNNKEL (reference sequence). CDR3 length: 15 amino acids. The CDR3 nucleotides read TGTGCCAGCAGCCCGTACGGGGCTGTTGACACTGAAGCTTTCTTT. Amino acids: CASSPYGAVDTEAFF.

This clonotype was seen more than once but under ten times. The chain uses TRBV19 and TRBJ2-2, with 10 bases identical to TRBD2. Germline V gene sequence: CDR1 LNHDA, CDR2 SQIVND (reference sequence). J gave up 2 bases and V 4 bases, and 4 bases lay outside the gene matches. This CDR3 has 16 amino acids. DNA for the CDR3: TGTGCCAGTAGTACCGGACTAGCGGCCAACACCGGGGAGCTGTTTTTT. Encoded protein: CASSTGLAANTGELFF.

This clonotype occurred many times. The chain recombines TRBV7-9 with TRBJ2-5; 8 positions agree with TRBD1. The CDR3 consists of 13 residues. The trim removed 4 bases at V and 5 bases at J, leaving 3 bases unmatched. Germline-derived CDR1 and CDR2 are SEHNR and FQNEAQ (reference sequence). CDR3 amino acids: CASSSRGRETQYF. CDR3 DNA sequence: TGTGCCAGCAGCTCCAGGGGGCGTGAGACCCAGTACTTC. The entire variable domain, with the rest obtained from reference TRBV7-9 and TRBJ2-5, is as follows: DTGVSQNPRHKITKRGQNVTFRCDPISEHNRLYWYRQTLGQGPEFLTYFQNEAQLEKSRLLSDRFSAERPKGSFSTLEIQRTEQGDSAMYLCASSSRGRETQYFGPGTRLLVL.

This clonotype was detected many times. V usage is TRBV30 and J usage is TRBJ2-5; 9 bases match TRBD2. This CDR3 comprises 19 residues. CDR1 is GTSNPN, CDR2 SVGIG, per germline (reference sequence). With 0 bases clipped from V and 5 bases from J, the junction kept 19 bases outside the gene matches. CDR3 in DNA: TGTGCCTGGAGTGTAGGCCTAGCGGGATTTAATCCTTTTATGGAGACCCAGTACTTC. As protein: CAWSVGLAGFNPFMETQYF.

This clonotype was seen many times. The CDR3 coding sequence is TGCAGTGCTAGAATACCAGACCGCTACGAGCAGTACTTC. Amino acid sequence: CSARIPDRYEQYF. The chain has TRBV20-1 and TRBJ2-7, with D uncertain. The ends were cut back, 2 bases at V and 3 bases at J, with 11 bases in the middle. Looked up from germline, CDR1 is DFQATT and CDR2 is SNEGSKA (reference sequence). The CDR3 totals 13 residues.

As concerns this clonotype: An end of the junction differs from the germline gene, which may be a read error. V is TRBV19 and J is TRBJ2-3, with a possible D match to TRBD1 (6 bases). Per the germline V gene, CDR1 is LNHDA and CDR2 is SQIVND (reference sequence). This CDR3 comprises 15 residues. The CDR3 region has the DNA TGTGCCAGTAGTTCAGGGGTAGTAAAGGCAGATGCGCAGTATTTT. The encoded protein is CASSSGVVKADAQYF.

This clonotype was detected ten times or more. CDR3 loop: CASSLGAWASGRGIETQYF. The CDR3 nucleotides are TGTGCCAGCAGCTTAGGTGCCTGGGCTAGCGGGAGGGGGATAGAGACCCAGTACTTC. V usage is TRBV7-2 and J usage is TRBJ2-5; 12 nucleotides line up with TRBD2. Trimming at V came to 1 base and at J to 4 bases, leaving 13 bases not matched to a gene. The germline CDR1 and CDR2 sequences are SGHTA and FQGNSA. This CDR3 spans 19 amino acids.

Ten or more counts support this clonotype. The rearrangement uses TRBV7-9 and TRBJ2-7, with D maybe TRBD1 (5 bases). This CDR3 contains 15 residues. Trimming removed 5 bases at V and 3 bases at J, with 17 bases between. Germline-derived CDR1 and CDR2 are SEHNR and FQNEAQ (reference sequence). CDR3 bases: TGTGCCAGCAGCGTAGACAGTAATATGGTCTACGAGCAGTACTTC. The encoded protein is CASSVDSNMVYEQYF.

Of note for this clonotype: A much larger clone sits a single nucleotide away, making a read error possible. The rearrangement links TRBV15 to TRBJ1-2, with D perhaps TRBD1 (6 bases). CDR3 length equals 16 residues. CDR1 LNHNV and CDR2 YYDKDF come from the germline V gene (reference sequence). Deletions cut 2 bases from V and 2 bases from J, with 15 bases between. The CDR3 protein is CATSRSGQNTNYGYTF. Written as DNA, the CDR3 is TGTGCCACCAGCAGATCTGGACAGAACACCAACTATGGCTACACCTTC.

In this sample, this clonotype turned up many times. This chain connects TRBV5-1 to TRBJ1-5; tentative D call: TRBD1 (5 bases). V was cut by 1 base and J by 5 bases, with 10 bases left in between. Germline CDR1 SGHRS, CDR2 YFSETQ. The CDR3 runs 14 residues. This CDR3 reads CASSLRGGDQPQHF. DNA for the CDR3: TGCGCCAGCAGCTTGAGGGGCGGGGATCAGCCCCAGCATTTT. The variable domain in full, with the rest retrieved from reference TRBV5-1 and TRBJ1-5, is KAGVTQTPRYLIKTRGQQVTLSCSPISGHRSVSWYQQTPGQGLQFLFEYFSETQRNKGNFPGRFSGRQFSNSRSEMNVSTLELGDSALYLCASSLRGGDQPQHFGDGTRLSIL.

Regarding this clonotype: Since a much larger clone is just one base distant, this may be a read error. The CDR3 sequence: CASSRGRYNEQFF. The CDR3 DNA reads as TGTGCCAGCAGCCGGGGACGGTACAATGAGCAGTTCTTC. The rearrangement uses TRBV14 and TRBJ2-1; D tentatively reads TRBD1 or TRBD2 (5 bases each). The CDR3 contains 13 residues. Trimming left V 4 bases short and J 4 bases short, with 8 bases between. Germline V gives CDR1 SGHDN, CDR2 FVKESK.

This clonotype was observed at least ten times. The CDR3 sequence is CASSVRPNRPYNEQFF. The CDR3 DNA reads as TGTGCCAGCAGCGTCCGGCCAAATCGACCCTACAATGAGCAGTTCTTC. J is TRBJ2-1 and V is TRBV7-2; no definite D call. This CDR3 region has 16 residues. In germline, CDR1 is SGHTA, CDR2 FQGNSA. Trimming stripped 5 bases from V and 2 bases from J, with 16 bases between.

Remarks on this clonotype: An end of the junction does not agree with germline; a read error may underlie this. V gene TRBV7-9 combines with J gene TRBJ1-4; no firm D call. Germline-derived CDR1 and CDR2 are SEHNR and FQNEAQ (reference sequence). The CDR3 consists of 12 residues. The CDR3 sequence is CASSLDPKKPFF. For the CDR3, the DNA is TGTGCCAGCAGCTTAGACCCCAAAAAACCGTTTTTT.

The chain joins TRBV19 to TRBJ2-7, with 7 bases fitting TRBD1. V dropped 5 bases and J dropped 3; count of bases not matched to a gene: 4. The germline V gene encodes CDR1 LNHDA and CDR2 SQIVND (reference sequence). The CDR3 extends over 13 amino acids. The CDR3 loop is CASSPGQDYEQYF. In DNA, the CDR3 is TGTGCCAGTAGTCCCGGACAGGACTACGAGCAGTACTTC.

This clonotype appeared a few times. CDR3 loop: CASRHGHIEQFF. The DNA for the CDR3 is TGTGCCAGCCGACACGGACATATCGAGCAGTTCTTC. The rearrangement joins TRBV27 to TRBJ2-1, with D possibly matching TRBD1 (5 bases). Between the trimmed V and J ends, which lost 8 bases and 10 bases, there was a span of 15 bases. Germline CDR1 reads MNHEY; CDR2 reads SMNVEV (reference sequence). The CDR3 is 12 residues long.

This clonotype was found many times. Written as DNA, the CDR3 is TGTGCCAGCAGCCCCCCGGAGGTGCGGAAGTGGCCTCCAGATACGCAGTATTTT. The encoded protein is CASSPPEVRKWPPDTQYF. This chain joins TRBV5-6 and TRBJ2-3; maybe TRBD2 (5 bases). Germline V gives CDR1 SGHDT, CDR2 YYEEEE. Trimming removed 4 bases from V and 4 bases from J, with 25 bases in between. This CDR3 contains 18 residues.

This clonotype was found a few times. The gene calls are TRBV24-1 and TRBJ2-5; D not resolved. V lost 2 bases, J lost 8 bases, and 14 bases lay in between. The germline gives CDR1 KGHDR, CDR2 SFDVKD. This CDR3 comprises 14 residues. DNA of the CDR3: TGTGCCACCAGTGATTCTTATTCCCCACCCACCCAGTACTTC. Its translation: CATSDSYSPPTQYF.